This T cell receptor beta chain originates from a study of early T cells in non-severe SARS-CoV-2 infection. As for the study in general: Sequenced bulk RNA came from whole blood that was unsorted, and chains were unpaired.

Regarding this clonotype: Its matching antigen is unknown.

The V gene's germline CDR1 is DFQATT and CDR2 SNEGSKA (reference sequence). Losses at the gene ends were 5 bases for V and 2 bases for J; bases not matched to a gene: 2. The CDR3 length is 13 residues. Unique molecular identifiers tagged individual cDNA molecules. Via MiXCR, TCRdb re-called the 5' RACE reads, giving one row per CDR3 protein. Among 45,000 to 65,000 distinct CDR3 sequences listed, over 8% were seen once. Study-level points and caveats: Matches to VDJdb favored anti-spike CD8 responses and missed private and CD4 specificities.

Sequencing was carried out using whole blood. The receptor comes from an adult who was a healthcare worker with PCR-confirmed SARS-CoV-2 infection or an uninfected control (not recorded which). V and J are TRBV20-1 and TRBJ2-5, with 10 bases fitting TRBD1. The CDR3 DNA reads TGCAGTGCTCGGACAGGGGGGCAAGAGACCCAGTACTTC. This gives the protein CSARTGGQETQYF.